The 28 T cell receptor beta chains below were found in one sample sequenced in a study of glioma-infiltrating T cells. Amplification of TCR alpha and beta CDR3 regions from RNA used iRepertoire nested multiplex PCR. MiXCR, applied by TCRdb to the multiplex PCR reads, yields one record per CDR3 protein. Altogether over 100,000 distinct CDR3 sequences are present, 25% being singletons, with the ten largest covering about a third. The specimen was glioma tissue, nonneoplastic brain tissue, or PBMCs (not recorded which). Every receptor here comes from a human donor with low-grade glioma or glioblastoma, undergoing nonglioma brain surgery, or in good health (not recorded which).

This clonotype was counted between two and nine times. The genes are TRBV19 and TRBJ1-6; no clear D. The CDR3 is 14 residues long. V gave up 5 bases and J gave up 6 bases, with 11 bases separating them. Germline lookup yields CDR1 LNHDA and CDR2 SQIVND (reference sequence). CDR3 bases: TGTGCCAGTAGTTACCCGGACCCTAATTCACCCCTCCACTTT. This gives the protein CASSYPDPNSPLHF.

This clonotype was recorded many times. The genes are TRBV4-3 and TRBJ1-3; D is unclear. Trimming removed 0 bases from V and 7 bases from J, with 10 bases in between. This CDR3 region has 14 residues. Per germline, CDR1 LGHNA and CDR2 YSLEER. The chain's CDR3 is CASSQDTLSNTIYF. CDR3 nucleotide sequence: TGCGCCAGCAGCCAAGATACGCTCTCCAACACCATATATTTT.

This clonotype came up many times. The chain is built from TRBV6-1 and TRBJ2-1, with 10 bases that match TRBD1. Trimming at V came to 5 bases and at J to 2 bases, leaving 6 bases not matched to a gene. The CDR3 spans 16 residues. The germline CDR1 and CDR2 sequences are MNHNS and SASEGT. This CDR3 is CASSYKDRGAYNEQFF. CDR3 sequence (DNA): TGTGCCAGCAGTTACAAGGACAGGGGGGCCTACAATGAGCAGTTCTTC.

This clonotype showed up many times. The V gene is TRBV30, the J gene TRBJ1-5, with D unresolved. Per the germline V gene, CDR1 is GTSNPN and CDR2 is SVGIG (reference sequence). The CDR3 runs to 13 residues. V was cut by 2 bases and J by 3 bases, with 8 bases left in between. CDR3 amino acids: CAWSREYNQPQHF. The CDR3 coding sequence is TGTGCCTGGAGTCGAGAGTACAATCAGCCCCAGCATTTT.

The rearrangement uses TRBV19 and TRBJ2-6; 7 bases line up with TRBD1. The CDR3 sequence is 15 residues long. The V gene's germline CDR1 is LNHDA and CDR2 SQIVND (reference sequence). V shed 7 bases, J shed 4 bases, and the junction held 7 bases outside the gene matches. CDR3 DNA: TGTGCCAGTACCCCGAGGGGGCTAGGGGCCAACGTCCTGACTTTC. Its protein is CASTPRGLGANVLTF. Drawing the rest from reference TRBV19 and TRBJ2-6, the complete variable domain is DGGITQSPKYLFRKEGQNVTLSCEQNLNHDAMYWYRQDPGQGLRLIYYSQIVNDFQKGDIAEGYSVSREKKESFPLTVTSAQKNPTAFYLCASTPRGLGANVLTFGAGSRLTVL.

The chain combines TRBV28 with TRBJ2-7; possibly TRBD2 for D (5 bases). The V end lost 7 bases, the J end lost 7 bases, and 20 bases lay between the germline ends. Germline loops: CDR1 MDHEN, CDR2 SYDVKM. CDR3 length equals 14 residues. For the CDR3, the DNA is TGTGCCAGCAAATCCGGGGTTCAATCGAGAGAGCAGTACTTC. It encodes CASKSGVQSREQYF.

This clonotype was seen at least ten times. The J gene is TRBJ2-1, the V gene TRBV6-2 or TRBV6-3; TRBD2 matches 7 bases. V lost 2 bases to trimming and J lost 5 bases; unmatched junction nucleotides: 9. The CDR3 length is 16 residues. Germline V CDR1 and CDR2: MNHEY, SVGEGT. In DNA, the CDR3 is TGTGCCAGCAGTTACGGTCGGGGGGAGGCGAACAATGAGCAGTTCTTC. Its protein product is CASSYGRGEANNEQFF.

This clonotype was detected ten times or more. The chain recombines TRBV2 with TRBJ1-1; the D is unclear. Germline V gene lookup returns CDR1 SNHLY and CDR2 FYNNEI. V was pared by 2 bases and J by 4 bases, with 11 bases between. This CDR3 has 14 residues. This CDR3 reads CASSERTRGTEAFF. CDR3 bases: TGTGCCAGCAGTGAAAGGACGCGGGGCACTGAAGCTTTCTTT.

This clonotype was found many times. The J gene is TRBJ1-2, the V gene TRBV4-3; the D is unclear. Germline CDR1 LGHNA, CDR2 YSLEER. V shed 0 bases and J shed 3 bases, with 11 bases lying between them. This CDR3 is built from 15 residues. The CDR3 reads CASSQDFAPYYGYTF. CDR3 sequence (DNA): TGCGCCAGCAGCCAAGATTTCGCTCCATACTATGGCTACACCTTC.

There are many counts of this clonotype. V is TRBV5-1 and J is TRBJ1-5; D not certain. The CDR3 has 15 residues. V was shortened by 0 bases and J by 0 bases, with 7 bases between the two germline ends. Per the germline V gene, CDR1 is SGHRS and CDR2 is YFSETQ. The CDR3 here is CASSLGDYSNQPQHF. The CDR3 nucleotides are TGCGCCAGCAGCTTGGGCGATTATAGCAATCAGCCCCAGCATTTT.

Points on this clonotype: Germline and junction disagree at one end, which may indicate a read error. The chain recombines TRBV20-1 with TRBJ1-5, with D uncertain. Germline V gives CDR1 DFQATT, CDR2 SNEGSKA (reference sequence). The CDR3 sequence is 13 residues long. The CDR3 sequence is CSASSRSNEPQHF. In DNA form, the CDR3 reads TGCAGTGCTTCGTCGAGGAGCAATGAGCCCCAGCATTTT.

This clonotype was found many times. The V and J genes are TRBV6-2 or TRBV6-3 and TRBJ2-3; tentatively, D is TRBD1 (5 bases). V lost 6 bases to trimming and J lost 4 bases, with 11 bases between them. The CDR3 covers 13 residues. Per germline, CDR1 MNHEY and CDR2 SVGEGT. DNA for the CDR3: TGTGCCAGCAGGAGCCTAGGGGCAGATACGCAGTATTTT. Its protein is CASRSLGADTQYF.

Concerning this clonotype: No conserved phenylalanine or tryptophan is present at the end of the CDR3, so a read error is the likely explanation. This chain connects TRBV20-1 to TRBJ2-3, with no clear D. This CDR3 spans 11 amino acids. V was pared by 6 bases and J by 7 bases, with 11 bases between. From germline, CDR1 is DFQATT and CDR2 SNEGSKA (reference sequence). CDR3: CSAPFVNTQYL. The CDR3 DNA is TGCAGTGCCCCCTTCGTAAATACGCAGTATCTT.

This clonotype has more than one count but fewer than ten. The CDR3 DNA is TGTGCCAGCAGCTTGGGGCTCGTGGGCTCCTACGAGCAGTACTTC. Its protein product is CASSLGLVGSYEQYF. The chain joins TRBV5-4 to TRBJ2-7; D is unresolved. Trimming took 0 bases from V and 0 from J, leaving 10 bases between them. Germline CDR1 reads SGHNT; CDR2 reads YYREEE (reference sequence). CDR3 length: 15 amino acids.

In the case of this clonotype: A junction end diverges from the germline sequence, so it may reflect a read error. The chain couples TRBV10-3 to TRBJ1-5, with TRBD1 identical over 8 bases. From germline, CDR1 is ENHRY and CDR2 SYGVKD. CDR3 length: 16 residues. The CDR3, as DNA: TGTGCCATCAGTGGTTCAACCGGGACAGGTAATCAGGCCCAGCATTTT. The encoded protein is CAISGSTGTGNQAQHF.

As to this clonotype: This sequence may be a read error, since a much larger clone differs from it by one base. This chain uses TRBV5-1 with TRBJ1-1, with 7 nucleotides matching TRBD1. Germline loops: CDR1 SGHRS, CDR2 YFSETQ. The CDR3 length is 14 residues. In DNA, the CDR3 is TGCTCCAGCAGCTTAATCCAGGGACAGACTGAAGCTTTCTTT. This gives the protein CSSSLIQGQTEAFF. Variable domain in full (rest from reference TRBV5-1 and TRBJ1-1): KAGVTQTPRYLIKTRGQQVTLSCSPISGHRSVSWYQQTPGQGLQFLFEYFSETQRNKGNFPGRFSGRQFSNSRSEMNVSTLELGDSALYLCSSSLIQGQTEAFFGQGTRLTVV.

This clonotype was seen ten or more times. The chain is built from TRBV19 and TRBJ1-6, with D hard to call. Per the germline V gene, CDR1 is LNHDA and CDR2 is SQIVND (reference sequence). There are 12 residues in the CDR3. Trimming took 5 bases from V and 12 from J, leaving 11 bases between them. The DNA of the CDR3 is TGTGCCAGTAGTGTCCTCAAGAAACCCCTCCACTTT. Its protein is CASSVLKKPLHF.

Note on this clonotype: It may be a read error: a sequence one base away is much more abundant. The rearrangement links TRBV4-1 to TRBJ1-1; 9 positions match TRBD1. V shed 3 bases, J shed 5 bases, and the junction held 16 bases outside the gene matches. The CDR3 is 18 residues long. Germline CDR1 reads MGHRA; CDR2 reads YSYEKL. This chain's CDR3 is CASSHSGTGTTRGTEAFF. CDR3 DNA sequence: TGCGCCAGCAGCCACTCTGGGACAGGGACCACCAGAGGAACTGAAGCTTTCTTT.

In its sample, this clonotype was seen many times. The chain links TRBV7-2 to TRBJ2-3; 8 nucleotides align to TRBD2. From germline, CDR1 is SGHTA and CDR2 FQGNSA. Trimming removed 2 bases from V and 2 bases from J; junction bases left unmatched: 3. The CDR3 has 15 residues. CDR3 in DNA: TGTGCCAGCAGCTTAAGGCGGGAGGACACAGATACGCAGTATTTT. This gives the protein CASSLRREDTDTQYF.

The genes are TRBV5-6 and TRBJ2-1; the D gene is possibly TRBD1 (6 bases). CDR1 and CDR2 (germline): SGHDT, YYEEEE. CDR3 size: 15 residues. With 3 bases removed from V and 7 bases from J, the gap between germline ends came to 17 bases. The CDR3 region is CASSSYDRSGNEQFF. The CDR3 bases are TGTGCCAGCAGCTCATACGACAGGTCTGGGAATGAGCAGTTCTTC.

This clonotype was detected many times. The rearrangement joins TRBV24-1 to TRBJ2-3, with D unresolved. This CDR3 contains 12 residues. Germline loops: CDR1 KGHDR, CDR2 SFDVKD. V was pared by 3 bases and J by 7 bases, with 7 bases between. The CDR3 nucleotides read TGTGCCACCAGTGATATGACAAATACGCAGTATTTT. Its protein is CATSDMTNTQYF.

The chain employs TRBV7-9 and TRBJ2-1; 9 nucleotides line up with TRBD2. There are 14 residues in the CDR3. Germline CDR1 and CDR2: SEHNR and FQNEAQ (reference sequence). V trimming: 5 bases; J trimming: 5 bases; junction bases outside the gene matches: 4. Written as DNA, the CDR3 is TGTGCCAGCAGCGGGCGGGGGGGCAACAATGAGCAGTTCTTC. It encodes CASSGRGGNNEQFF. Based on the CDR3 plus reference TRBV7-9 and TRBJ2-1, the full variable domain is DTGVSQNPRHKITKRGQNVTFRCDPISEHNRLYWYRQTLGQGPEFLTYFQNEAQLEKSRLLSDRFSAERPKGSFSTLEIQRTEQGDSAMYLCASSGRGGNNEQFFGPGTRLTVL.

In its sample, this clonotype was seen many times. This rearrangement joins TRBV7-9 to TRBJ2-7; D gene unclear. This CDR3 contains 15 residues. Germline V gives CDR1 SEHNR, CDR2 FQNEAQ (reference sequence). V was pared by 1 base and J by 0 bases, with 10 bases between. The CDR3 region has the DNA TGTGCCAGCAGCTTAGAGAGGCCCGTCTCCTACGAGCAGTACTTC. Protein: CASSLERPVSYEQYF.

In regard to this clonotype: Its ends do not fully match the called genes, so a read error is possible. The chain has TRBV2 and TRBJ1-2; D is perhaps TRBD1 (6 bases). The length of the CDR3 is 15 residues. Germline CDR1 reads SNHLY; CDR2 reads FYNNEI. CDR3 sequence: CAGSAAQGANYGDTF. The DNA for the CDR3 is TGTGCCGGCAGTGCGGCACAGGGAGCCAACTATGGCGACACCTTC.

Comments on this clonotype: Relative to the germline gene, one junction end is altered; a read error may explain this. The V gene is TRBV7-3, the J gene TRBJ2-3, with D perhaps TRBD2 (6 bases). The germline CDR1 and CDR2 sequences are SGHTA and FQGTGA. CDR3 length: 15 residues. The CDR3 sequence: CASSLTGLSTYTQYF. The DNA of the CDR3 is TGTGCCAGCAGCTTAACGGGACTCAGCACATATACGCAGTATTTT.

This clonotype was observed once. The chain links TRBV30 to TRBJ1-1; no clear D. This CDR3 contains 14 residues. Germline CDR1 is GTSNPN and CDR2 is SVGIG (reference sequence). The ends were cut back, 0 bases at V and 4 bases at J, with 12 bases in the middle. As DNA, the CDR3 is TGTGCCTGGAGTGTGTCTGTGAGTGGCACTGAAGCTTTCTTT. Amino acid sequence: CAWSVSVSGTEAFF. Complete variable domain (other parts from reference TRBV30 and TRBJ1-1): SQTIHQWPATLVQPVGSPLSLECTVEGTSNPNLYWYRQAAGRGLQLLFYSVGIGQISSEVPQNLSASRPQDRQFILSSKKLLLSDSGFYLCAWSVSVSGTEAFFGQGTRLTVV.

To note about this clonotype: This could be a read error, since a much larger clone is one nucleotide away. The rearrangement joins TRBV5-1 to TRBJ2-7; D perhaps matches TRBD1 (5 bases). Between the trimmed V and J ends, which lost 3 bases and 0 bases, there was a span of 10 bases. Germline V gene sequence: CDR1 SGHRS, CDR2 YFSETQ. The CDR3 is 14 residues long. The CDR3 coding sequence is TGCGCCAGCAGCTCACAGGATAACTCCTACGAGCAGTACTTC. Protein sequence: CASSSQDNSYEQYF.

The gene calls are TRBV6-5 and TRBJ2-1, with 12 bases lining up with TRBD2. The CDR3 runs to 15 residues. Germline values: CDR1 MNHEY, CDR2 SVGAGI. CDR3 in amino acids: CVSSYSLAGGSEQFF. DNA of the CDR3: TGTGTTAGCAGTTACTCGCTAGCGGGGGGGAGTGAGCAGTTCTTC.